Listed below are T cell receptor beta chains from one sample, sequenced in a study of CXCR3 chemokines and chemotherapy response in bladder cancer. TCRdb re-called the PCR reads with MiXCR, one entry per CDR3 protein. This sample has over 8,500 distinct CDR3 sequences; more than 20% occur once, and the top ten carry 8.5% to 9%. The sample was acquired from a patient whose treatment included neoadjuvant chemotherapy. These receptors were collected from a human donor with bladder cancer that did not respond to neoadjuvant chemotherapy. Each CDR3 is given with its conserved first and last residue. The order of the fields is CDR3 protein, CDR3 DNA, J gene, V gene, clone size, D gene. D genes are given only for firm matches. Size values are once, few and many counts, or a class for expanded clones, and some rows have none.

CDR3 protein: CAINRQDGTDTQYF
CDR3 DNA: TGTGCCATCAATCGACAGGACGGCACAGATACGCAGTATTTT
J gene: TRBJ2-3
V gene: TRBV10-3
clone size: medium-sized
D gene: NA

CDR3 protein: CSASGDTQYF
CDR3 DNA: TGCAGTGCTTCGGGGGATACGCAGTATTTT
J gene: TRBJ2-3
V gene: TRBV20-1
clone size: many
D gene: NA

CDR3 protein: CASGGQPQHF
CDR3 DNA: TGTGCCAGTGGAGGTCAGCCCCAGCATTTT
J gene: TRBJ1-5
V gene: TRBV19
clone size: many
D gene: NA

CDR3 protein: CASSPTLANYGYTF
CDR3 DNA: TGTGCCAGCAGTCCAACGCTAGCTAACTATGGCTACACCTTC
J gene: TRBJ1-2
V gene: TRBV12-3/TRBV12-4
clone size: many
D gene: NA

CDR3 protein: CSANNRDWGGYTF
CDR3 DNA: TGCAGTGCTAACAACAGGGATTGGGGCGGCTACACCTTC
J gene: TRBJ1-2
V gene: TRBV20-1
clone size: few
D gene: NA

CDR3 protein: CASRGQANTGELFF
CDR3 DNA: TGTGCCAGCAGAGGACAGGCGAACACCGGGGAGCTGTTTTTT
J gene: TRBJ2-2
V gene: TRBV6-6
clone size: NA
D gene: TRBD1

CDR3 protein: CASSSTSDTQYF
CDR3 DNA: TGTGCCAGCAGTTCCACGTCAGATACGCAGTATTTT
J gene: TRBJ2-3
V gene: TRBV6-5
clone size: many
D gene: NA

CDR3 protein: CASSYSRVYNEQFF
CDR3 DNA: TGTGCCAGCAGTTACTCTAGGGTTTACAATGAGCAGTTCTTC
J gene: TRBJ2-1
V gene: TRBV6-6
clone size: medium-sized
D gene: NA

CDR3 protein: CASSYSGTSGTDTQYF
CDR3 DNA: TGTGCCAGCAGTTACTCCGGGACTAGCGGCACAGATACGCAGTATTTT
J gene: TRBJ2-3
V gene: TRBV6-6
clone size: medium-sized
D gene: TRBD2

CDR3 protein: CASPRGQGLNTEAFF
CDR3 DNA: TGTGCCTCACCAAGGGGACAGGGCCTGAACACTGAAGCTTTCTTT
J gene: TRBJ1-1
V gene: TRBV18
clone size: NA
D gene: TRBD1

CDR3 protein: CSARAWVTEAFF
CDR3 DNA: TGCAGTGCGCGGGCTTGGGTCACTGAAGCTTTCTTT
J gene: TRBJ1-1
V gene: TRBV20-1
clone size: NA
D gene: NA

CDR3 protein: CASSYSRRMNTEAFF
CDR3 DNA: TGTGCCAGCAGTTACTCTAGGCGGATGAACACTGAAGCTTTCTTT
J gene: TRBJ1-1
V gene: TRBV6-5
clone size: many
D gene: NA

CDR3 protein: CASTRRGAGGVETQYF
CDR3 DNA: TGTGCCAGCACCCGCAGGGGGGCGGGGGGGGTAGAGACCCAGTACTTC
J gene: TRBJ2-5
V gene: TRBV7-2
clone size: NA
D gene: TRBD2

CDR3 protein: CASSTRTGFYGYTF
CDR3 DNA: TGTGCCAGCAGCACCCGGACAGGATTCTATGGCTACACCTTC
J gene: TRBJ1-2
V gene: TRBV6-2/TRBV6-3
clone size: medium-sized
D gene: TRBD1

CDR3 protein: CASSLKGSGDTQYF
CDR3 DNA: TGTGCCAGCAGCTTAAAGGGGTCGGGAGATACGCAGTATTTT
J gene: TRBJ2-3
V gene: TRBV13
clone size: NA
D gene: NA

CDR3 protein: CASSIQLDTEAFF
CDR3 DNA: TGTGCCAGCAGCATTCAGCTAGACACTGAAGCTTTCTTT
J gene: TRBJ1-1
V gene: TRBV9
clone size: medium-sized
D gene: NA

CDR3 protein: CASSLHGGLHEQFF
CDR3 DNA: TGTGCCAGCAGTTTACACGGGGGTTTGCATGAGCAGTTCTTC
J gene: TRBJ2-1
V gene: TRBV12-3/TRBV12-4
clone size: many
D gene: NA

CDR3 protein: CASSWYLSSYNSPLHF
CDR3 DNA: TGTGCCAGCAGCTGGTATCTGAGCTCCTATAATTCACCCCTCCACTTT
J gene: TRBJ1-6
V gene: TRBV7-9
clone size: medium-sized
D gene: NA

CDR3 protein: CSVGTGDEAFF
CDR3 DNA: TGCAGCGTCGGGACAGGGGATGAAGCTTTCTTT
J gene: TRBJ1-1
V gene: TRBV29-1
clone size: many
D gene: TRBD1

CDR3 protein: CASRPGGAGDTQYF
CDR3 DNA: TGTGCCAGTCGCCCCGGGGGGGCCGGAGATACGCAGTATTTT
J gene: TRBJ2-3
V gene: TRBV6-2/TRBV6-3
clone size: NA
D gene: TRBD2

CDR3 protein: CATSGTGSNTDTQYF
CDR3 DNA: TGTGCCACCAGTGGAACAGGCTCGAACACAGATACGCAGTATTTT
J gene: TRBJ2-3
V gene: TRBV24-1
clone size: medium-sized
D gene: NA

CDR3 protein: CASSYSIRASYEQYF
CDR3 DNA: TGTGCCAGCAGTTACTCGATCAGGGCCTCCTACGAGCAGTACTTC
J gene: TRBJ2-7
V gene: TRBV6-5
clone size: NA
D gene: NA

CDR3 protein: CASSRARVAGTTDTQYF
CDR3 DNA: TGTGCCAGCAGTAGGGCGAGGGTAGCGGGGACCACAGATACGCAGTATTTT
J gene: TRBJ2-3
V gene: TRBV6-6
clone size: medium-sized
D gene: TRBD2